The clone carrying this T cell receptor beta chain was seen more than once but under ten times. Antigen: not known. Germline V gene sequence: CDR1 SGDLS, CDR2 YYNGEE. The CDR3 length is 19 residues. Trimming took 4 bases from V and 2 from J; bases not matched to a gene: 18. This entry belongs to a study of identical twins. Study-wide findings and caveats: When twins shared out-of-frame alpha sequences, those sequences had excess low generation probability. It was possible that invariant MAIT and iNKT cells partly confounded the zero-insertion analyses. Monozygotic twin pairs showed more out-of-frame TCR alpha sharing than models estimated. The conclusions drew on cross-sectional statistical analysis instead of tracking the same donors.

MiXCR, applied by TCRdb to the 5' RACE reads, yields one record per CDR3 protein. The sample lists roughly 260,000 distinct CDR3 sequences, roughly an eighth occurring once. The TCR was taken from a woman aged 18-35 years in good health. The gene calls are TRBV9 and TRBJ2-3, with 8 bases aligning to TRBD2. The sequencing input was memory (CD45RO+) T cells sorted from blood. The CDR3 spells CASSSPTTSGSVYTDTQYF. The CDR3 nucleotides read TGTGCCAGCAGCTCACCTACAACTAGCGGCTCCGTCTACACAGATACGCAGTATTTT.